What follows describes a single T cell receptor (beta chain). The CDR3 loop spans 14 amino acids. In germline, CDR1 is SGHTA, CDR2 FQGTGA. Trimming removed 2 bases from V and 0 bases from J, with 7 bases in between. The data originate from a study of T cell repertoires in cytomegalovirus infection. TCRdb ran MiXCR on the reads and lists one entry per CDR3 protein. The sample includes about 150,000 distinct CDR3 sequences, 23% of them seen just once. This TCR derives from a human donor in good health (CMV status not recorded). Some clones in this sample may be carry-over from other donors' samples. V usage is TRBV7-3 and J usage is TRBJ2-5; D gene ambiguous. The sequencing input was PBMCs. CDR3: CASSLWGNQETQYF. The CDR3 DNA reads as TGTGCCAGCAGCTTATGGGGTAACCAAGAGACCCAGTACTTC.